This TCR beta chain was retrieved from a study of blood T cells in healthy people across ages. Combining a sample-barcoded 5' primer with a J-beta primer mix, a second PCR ran for roughly 7 to 12 cycles. TCRdb re-analysed the 5' RACE reads in MiXCR, keeping a single row per CDR3 protein. The profile shows more than 1,000,000 distinct CDR3 sequences, less than 25% of them singletons. CDR1 and CDR2 (germline): SEHNR, FQNEAQ (reference sequence). The junction had 3 bases not matched to a gene; V was cut back by 3 bases and J by 1 base. The CDR3 is 15 amino acids. This sample also appeared in a second study, on T cells of mothers and their children. From that paper: All RNA that had been extracted was used for cDNA synthesis at roughly 1.4 ug per 15 ul.

Sequenced input: blood. The genes are TRBV7-9 and TRBJ2-5, with 9 bases identical to TRBD2. The TCR originated in a girl aged 2 to 10 in good health. In nucleotides, the CDR3 is TGTGCCAGCAGCTTCCCAGCGGGGGGCCAAGAGACCCAGTACTTC. It translates to CASSFPAGGQETQYF.